The T cell receptor (beta chain) under discussion was sequenced for a study of cytomegalovirus exposure and HLA in healthy donors. The study's findings and limits: It was shown in a later analysis that HLA-associated TCR beta chains were more clonally expanded than other, equally common chains.

As for this clone: The antigen is undetermined.

Use of 60 Vbeta and 13 Jbeta primers characterized the PCR. Data came from immunoSEQ multiplex PCR; TCRdb stores just in-frame clones and leaves some out. This sample yields about 140,000 clones, of which over 70% are seen a single time; around 2% belongs to the top ten. The sample was PBMCs. This TCR was recovered from a man aged 25 to 40 in good health and CMV-seronegative.

The CDR3 nucleotides are TGTGCCAGCAGTTTAACAGGGCAAGACACTGAAGCTTTCTTT. This encodes CASSLTGQDTEAFF. This chain connects TRBV28 to TRBJ1-1, with D tentatively TRBD1 (6 bases). CDR3 length equals 14 residues. Germline assignment: CDR1 MDHEN and CDR2 SYDVKM. Trimming pared 2 bases from V and 3 bases from J, leaving 10 bases between. Combining the CDR3 with reference TRBV28 and TRBJ1-1 gives the whole variable domain DVKVTQSSRYLVKRTGEKVFLECVQDMDHENMFWYRQDPGLGLRLIYFSYDVKMKEKGDIPEGYSVSREKKERFSLILESASTNQTSMYLCASSLTGQDTEAFFGQGTRLTVV.